This entry lists 29 T cell receptor beta chains sequenced from one sample in a study of blood T cell repertoires in COVID-19. Sequencing was performed with immunoSEQ multiplex PCR; in TCRdb, only in-frame clones are kept and a portion is missing. The table records 100,000 to 150,000 clones, 70% to 85% of them present only once. Specimen: peripheral blood. All receptors come from a woman aged 45 to 65 with acute or convalescent COVID-19.

The chain has TRBV3-1 (or the pseudogene TRBV3-2) and TRBJ1-5; D gene unclear. The length of the CDR3 is 17 residues. V was pared by 1 base and J by 7 bases, with 20 bases between. CDR1 LGHDT and CDR2 YNNKEL come from the germline V gene (reference sequence). Here the CDR3 DNA reads TGTGCCAGCAGCCAAGCATCTGCTACCGAGAGCGGGCAGCCCCAGCATTTT. This sequence encodes CASSQASATESGQPQHF.

The chain combines TRBV6-5 with TRBJ1-2; no firm D call. The ends were cut back, 0 bases at V and 1 base at J, with 9 bases in the middle. The CDR3 sequence is 15 residues long. The V gene's germline CDR1 is MNHEY and CDR2 SVGAGI. CDR3 nucleotides: TGTGCCAGCAGTTACTCGGCCAGGCTTAACTATGGCTACACCTTC. Residues: CASSYSARLNYGYTF.

This clone was counted a single time. The genes are TRBV12-5 and TRBJ2-1; D might be TRBD2 (5 bases). The CDR3 runs 16 residues. Deletions cut 0 bases from V and 5 bases from J, with 14 bases between. Germline V lookup: CDR1 LGHNT, CDR2 FRNRAP. CDR3 in amino acids: CASGLVLRATDNEQFF. DNA of the CDR3: TGTGCTAGTGGTTTGGTATTGAGGGCGACGGACAATGAGCAGTTCTTC.

V gene TRBV6-1 combines with J gene TRBJ1-5; no reliable D call. The V gene lost 3 bases and the J gene lost 4 bases, with 16 bases spanning the gap. CDR3 length: 16 amino acids. Germline lookup yields CDR1 MNHNS and CDR2 SASEGT. The CDR3, as DNA: TGTGCCAGCAGTGATTCATGGAGAGCGATGAATCAGCCCCAGCATTTT. It translates to CASSDSWRAMNQPQHF.

The V and J genes are TRBV6-2 or TRBV6-3 and TRBJ2-3; TRBD2 aligns across 11 bases. The length of the CDR3 is 17 residues. Germline CDR1 is MNHEY and CDR2 is SVGEGT. V lost 6 bases and J lost 2; bases outside the gene matches: 10. The CDR3 DNA reads as TGTGCCAGCAGCCCTCCGGGACTAGCGGTGCCCACAGATACGCAGTATTTT. Translated: CASSPPGLAVPTDTQYF.

This rearrangement joins TRBV9 to TRBJ1-1, with TRBD1 as a possible D gene (5 bases). Per germline, CDR1 SGDLS and CDR2 YYNGEE. The V end lost 0 bases, the J end lost 10 bases, and 10 bases lay between the germline ends. The CDR3 runs 12 residues. The CDR3 coding sequence is TGTGCCAGCAGCGTAGACCGGGGGGTAGCTTTCTTT. Translating it yields CASSVDRGVAFF.

As DNA, the CDR3 is TGTGCCAGCAGTTATGGACTCTATAATTCACCCCTCCACTTT. Translated, it gives CASSYGLYNSPLHF. V is TRBV6-2 or TRBV6-3 and J is TRBJ1-6; no clear D. CDR1 and CDR2 (germline): MNHEY, SVGEGT. With 3 bases removed from V and 3 bases from J, the gap between germline ends came to 6 bases. The CDR3 contains 14 residues.

This clone came up a few times. V and J are TRBV30 and TRBJ2-6; 10 nucleotides match TRBD1. Germline CDR1 and CDR2: GTSNPN and SVGIG (reference sequence). This CDR3 spans 18 amino acids. Trimming removed 4 bases from V and 0 bases from J; junction bases left unmatched: 9. DNA of the CDR3: TGTGCCTGGATCGACATGACAGGGGGCACCTCTGGGGCCAACGTCCTGACTTTC. This encodes CAWIDMTGGTSGANVLTF.

This rearrangement joins TRBV25-1 to TRBJ1-1; D uncertain. Trimming removed 3 bases at V and 6 bases at J, with 14 bases between. The CDR3 has 14 amino acids. Per germline, CDR1 MGHDK and CDR2 SYGVNS. The chain's CDR3 is CASSEREIYAEAFF. Here the CDR3 DNA reads TGTGCCAGCAGTGAGCGAGAAATTTACGCTGAAGCTTTCTTT.

This chain's CDR3 is CASSELAGESDTQYF. The CDR3, as DNA: TGTGCCAGCAGTGAATTGGCAGGGGAAAGCGATACGCAGTATTTT. V usage is TRBV6-1 and J usage is TRBJ2-3, with D tentatively TRBD1 (6 bases). Germline loops: CDR1 MNHNS, CDR2 SASEGT. CDR3 length: 15 residues. Between the trimmed V and J ends, which lost 2 bases and 6 bases, there was a span of 15 bases.

V and J are TRBV5-5 and TRBJ1-2, with D perhaps TRBD1 (5 bases). There are 14 residues in the CDR3. Trimming took off 1 base at V and 6 bases at J, with 13 bases between the two ends. Germline V gene sequence: CDR1 SGHKS, CDR2 YYEKEE (reference sequence). The CDR3 loop is CASSLPTVFDGYTF. The DNA for the CDR3 is TGTGCCAGCAGCTTGCCGACAGTATTCGATGGCTACACCTTC.

This chain connects TRBV5-1 to TRBJ1-2; D is possibly TRBD1 (5 bases). V lost 4 bases and J 5 bases, leaving 12 bases between the germline ends. Looked up from germline, CDR1 is SGHRS and CDR2 is YFSETQ. The length of the CDR3 is 13 residues. The CDR3 is CASSDLQGYGYTF. CDR3 in DNA: TGCGCCAGCAGCGACCTCCAGGGATATGGCTACACCTTC. The whole variable domain, filled in from reference TRBV5-1 and TRBJ1-2, reads KAGVTQTPRYLIKTRGQQVTLSCSPISGHRSVSWYQQTPGQGLQFLFEYFSETQRNKGNFPGRFSGRQFSNSRSEMNVSTLELGDSALYLCASSDLQGYGYTFGSGTRLTVV.

V gene TRBV29-1 combines with J gene TRBJ2-2, with a weak D call TRBD1 (6 bases). The ends were cut back, 4 bases at V and 1 base at J, with 13 bases in the middle. The germline V gene encodes CDR1 SQVTM and CDR2 ANQGSEA. This CDR3 spans 15 amino acids. The CDR3 DNA sequence: TGCAGCGTTGCCGACAGGACAAGGAACACCGGGGAGCTGTTTTTT. This sequence encodes CSVADRTRNTGELFF.

The chain employs TRBV27 and TRBJ1-2, with a possible D match to TRBD1 (5 bases). V lost 3 bases and J lost 4, with 9 bases in between. This CDR3 region has 13 residues. Germline V gives CDR1 MNHEY, CDR2 SMNVEV (reference sequence). The CDR3 region has the DNA TGTGCCAGCAGTTTTGGAGGGGCCTATGGCTACACCTTC. Residues: CASSFGGAYGYTF.

This chain joins TRBV7-6 and TRBJ1-6; D is perhaps TRBD1 (5 bases). V lost 4 bases to trimming and J lost 4 bases, with 11 bases between them. CDR1 and CDR2 from the germline V gene are SGHVS and FNYEAQ. The CDR3 sequence is 15 residues long. The CDR3 nucleotides read TGTGCCAGCAGCTCCAGTGGGGCGTATAATTCACCCCTCCACTTT. It codes for CASSSSGAYNSPLHF.

The table lists this clone with a count of one. The same CDR3 is also encoded by other DNA sequences in this sample. V is TRBV11-2 and J is TRBJ2-6; 9 bases are shared with TRBD1. There are 18 residues in the CDR3. Trimming at V came to 2 bases and at J to 1 base, leaving 6 bases not matched to a gene. Germline V gene sequence: CDR1 SGHAT, CDR2 FQNNGV. CDR3 DNA sequence: TGTGCCAGCAGCTTAAAAGGGACAGGGCCATCTGGGGCCAACGTCCTGACTTTC. Its protein is CASSLKGTGPSGANVLTF.

This clone was counted only a few times. V usage is TRBV11-2 and J usage is TRBJ2-1; 8 bases are a match to TRBD2. The CDR3 is 17 residues long. V dropped 5 bases and J dropped 3; count of bases not matched to a gene: 12. Germline values: CDR1 SGHAT, CDR2 FQNNGV. In nucleotides, the CDR3 is TGTGCCAGCAGCCATTCTTTGCGGGGGGCCTTCTACAATGAGCAGTTCTTC. It specifies CASSHSLRGAFYNEQFF. The full variable domain, in which reference TRBV11-2 and TRBJ2-1 provide the parts outside the CDR3, is EAGVAQSPRYKIIEKRQSVAFWCNPISGHATLYWYQQILGQGPKLLIQFQNNGVVDDSQLPKDRFSAERLKGVDSTLKIQPAKLEDSAVYLCASSHSLRGAFYNEQFFGPGTRLTVL.

This sequence joins TRBV24-1 and TRBJ1-2; no clear D. V lost 9 bases to trimming and J lost 5 bases, with 9 bases between them. The length of the CDR3 is 11 residues. Looked up from germline, CDR1 is KGHDR and CDR2 is SFDVKD. CDR3 sequence: CATESMYGYTF. The CDR3 DNA reads as TGTGCCACCGAGTCTATGTATGGCTACACCTTC.

The V and J genes are TRBV10-2 and TRBJ1-2; D unresolved. Per the germline V gene, CDR1 is WSHSY and CDR2 is SAAADI. The CDR3 has 14 amino acids. V lost 4 bases, J lost 5 bases, and 14 bases lay in between. CDR3 nucleotides: TGCGCCAGCAGTGGAATAATGAGAGAGTATGGCTACACCTTC. Translating it yields CASSGIMREYGYTF.

This clone was observed once. The chain uses TRBV19 and TRBJ2-5; maybe TRBD2 (5 bases). Per germline, CDR1 LNHDA and CDR2 SQIVND (reference sequence). CDR3 length: 14 residues. Trimming cost V 4 bases and J 4 bases, with 13 bases left between them. As DNA, the CDR3 is TGTGCCAGTAGTAGCGGGTTTGATCCAGAGACCCAGTACTTC. Translation gives CASSSGFDPETQYF.

This rearrangement joins TRBV3-1 (or the pseudogene TRBV3-2) to TRBJ1-3; D is possibly TRBD1 (6 bases). In germline, CDR1 is LGHDT, CDR2 YNNKEL (reference sequence). The V end was cut by 2 bases, the J end by 0 bases, with 14 bases between. The CDR3 covers 17 residues. The CDR3 DNA follows: TGTGCCAGCAGCCAATTATTACAGGGTATCTCTGGAAACACCATATATTTT. Protein sequence: CASSQLLQGISGNTIYF.

This clone was recorded only once. The chain combines TRBV24-1 with TRBJ1-5; weak D call: TRBD1 (5 bases). Germline V gene lookup returns CDR1 KGHDR and CDR2 SFDVKD. The length of the CDR3 is 17 residues. V gave up 9 bases and J gave up 6 bases, with 26 bases separating them. In nucleotides, the CDR3 is TGTGCCACCCGGGAGCCGGGCCACAGGATTACAAGTCAGCCCCAGCATTTT. It specifies CATREPGHRITSQPQHF.

The V gene is TRBV2, the J gene TRBJ2-3; TRBD2 matches 9 bases. The junction had 6 bases not matched to a gene; V was cut back by 5 bases and J by 0 bases. Germline V gene sequence: CDR1 SNHLY, CDR2 FYNNEI. CDR3 length equals 16 residues. CDR3 in DNA: TGTGCCAGCAGTCAGCCTAGCGGGGCGAGCACAGATACGCAGTATTTT. Its translation: CASSQPSGASTDTQYF.

The chain employs TRBV2 and TRBJ1-6; TRBD1 matches at 9 bases. There are 15 residues in the CDR3. Germline V gene lookup returns CDR1 SNHLY and CDR2 FYNNEI. The V and J ends lost 2 bases and 6 bases, in that order; junction bases with no gene match: 2. Here the CDR3 reads CASSEKGQGNSPLHF. The DNA of the CDR3 is TGTGCCAGCAGTGAAAAGGGACAGGGTAATTCACCCCTCCACTTT.

This clone appeared a few times. The rearrangement joins TRBV19 to TRBJ1-3; 11 bases line up with TRBD1. Trimming cost V 10 bases and J 2 bases; bases outside gene matches: 4. The CDR3 is 14 amino acids. Germline V gives CDR1 LNHDA, CDR2 SQIVND (reference sequence). The CDR3 nucleotides are TGTGCCAAACCGGGACAGGGGGCTGGAAACACCATATATTTT. Protein: CAKPGQGAGNTIYF.

The V call is TRBV11-2, the J call TRBJ2-2, with unresolved D. The CDR3 consists of 14 residues. V lost 1 base, J lost 6 bases, and 9 bases lay in between. Germline loops: CDR1 SGHAT, CDR2 FQNNGV. CDR3 sequence: CASSLAEVAGELFF. CDR3 sequence (DNA): TGTGCCAGCAGCTTAGCCGAGGTCGCCGGGGAGCTGTTTTTT.

The chain joins TRBV27 to TRBJ1-2, with unresolved D. Trimming took off 4 bases at V and 6 bases at J, with 12 bases between the two ends. CDR1 and CDR2 from the germline V gene are MNHEY and SMNVEV (reference sequence). CDR3 length: 13 amino acids. The CDR3 bases are TGTGCCAGCAGTTCACAGAACAGACATGGCTACACCTTC. It specifies CASSSQNRHGYTF.

The V and J genes are TRBV9 and TRBJ2-3; no definite D call. Germline CDR1 SGDLS, CDR2 YYNGEE. V shed 0 bases and J shed 5 bases, with 19 bases lying between them. CDR3 length: 17 amino acids. The CDR3 protein is CASSVGGRAPLKDTQYF. As DNA, the CDR3 is TGTGCCAGCAGCGTAGGTGGGCGAGCACCGTTGAAAGATACGCAGTATTTT.

The chain combines TRBV18 with TRBJ2-1, with TRBD2 matching over 7 bases. CDR3 length: 15 residues. The junction had 1 base not matched to a gene; V was cut back by 0 bases and J by 2 bases. Germline CDR1 KGHSH, CDR2 LQKENI. CDR3 residues: CASSPPGLPYNEQFF. In DNA form, the CDR3 reads TGTGCCAGCTCACCACCGGGACTACCCTACAATGAGCAGTTCTTC.